The 6 T cell receptor beta chains in this list originate from one sample, sequenced in a study of T-cell memory formation after mild COVID-19. One entry per CDR3 protein, called by TCRdb with MiXCR from the 5' RACE reads. The data hold some 450,000 distinct CDR3 sequences, with 20% observed a single time. The sequencing input was PBMCs or a T cell subset sorted from them (not recorded which). Receptors were obtained from an adult woman who had mild COVID-19 (a few samples of this study predate the infection). Cell type and time point are not known.

This clonotype has only a few counts. The chain links TRBV12-3 or TRBV12-4 to TRBJ1-4; D is perhaps TRBD1 (5 bases). V shed 5 bases and J shed 4 bases, with 11 bases lying between them. The CDR3 is 14 amino acids. CDR3 coding DNA: TGTGCCAGCAGTGCGGGACGGATTAATGAAAAACTGTTTTTT. The encoded protein is CASSAGRINEKLFF.

This clonotype was detected a few times. This rearrangement joins TRBV4-3 to TRBJ2-7; D gene unclear. Germline lookup yields CDR1 LGHNA and CDR2 YSLEER. The ends were cut back, 0 bases at V and 2 bases at J, with 8 bases in the middle. The CDR3 has 14 amino acids. Here the CDR3 DNA reads TGCGCCAGCAGCCAAGAAGAAGATACCTACGAGCAGTACTTC. It codes for CASSQEEDTYEQYF.

V and J are TRBV20-1 and TRBJ2-4; D gene unclear. V gave up 6 bases and J gave up 0 bases, with 12 bases separating them. Germline CDR1 DFQATT, CDR2 SNEGSKA (reference sequence). The CDR3 is 14 amino acids. CDR3 sequence (DNA): TGCAGTGCCGGAAATTTCCTAGCCAAAAACATTCAGTACTTC. Its protein is CSAGNFLAKNIQYF.

The chain couples TRBV19 to TRBJ1-1; perhaps TRBD1 as D (6 bases). Trimming cost V 5 bases and J 5 bases, with 18 bases left between them. The CDR3 is made up of 15 amino acids. Looked up from germline, CDR1 is LNHDA and CDR2 is SQIVND (reference sequence). The CDR3 reads CASSPWDMGRTEAFF. The CDR3 nucleotides are TGTGCCAGTAGTCCTTGGGACATGGGTAGGACTGAAGCTTTCTTT.

V usage is TRBV12-3 or TRBV12-4 and J usage is TRBJ1-5, with D hard to call. The germline V and J ends were trimmed by 3 bases and 0 bases, with 12 bases remaining between them. CDR3 length equals 16 residues. The CDR3 nucleotides are TGTGCCAGCAGTTTGAAAGGACTTAATAGCAATCAGCCCCAGCATTTT. Encoded protein: CASSLKGLNSNQPQHF.

This clonotype was found many times. The gene calls are TRBV5-6 and TRBJ1-1; no firm D call. Germline CDR1 is SGHDT and CDR2 is YYEEEE. The V and J ends lost 5 bases and 6 bases respectively, with 11 bases between them. The CDR3 is 12 residues long. The CDR3 DNA is TGTGCCAGCAGTACCGGGAAGGCTGAAGCTTTCTTT. It is translated as CASSTGKAEAFF.